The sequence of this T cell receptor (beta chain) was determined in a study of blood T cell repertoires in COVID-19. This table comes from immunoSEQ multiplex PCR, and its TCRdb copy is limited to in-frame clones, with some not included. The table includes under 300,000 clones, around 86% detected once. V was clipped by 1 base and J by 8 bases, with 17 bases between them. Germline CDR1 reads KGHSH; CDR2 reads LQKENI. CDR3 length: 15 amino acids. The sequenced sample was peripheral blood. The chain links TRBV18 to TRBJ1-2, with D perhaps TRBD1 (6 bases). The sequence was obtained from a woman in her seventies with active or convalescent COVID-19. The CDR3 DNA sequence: TGTGCCAGCTCACCACAGTCCTCAGGGGCAGAGGGCTACACCTTC. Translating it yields CASSPQSSGAEGYTF.